A selection of T cell receptor beta chains follows, all from one sample in a study of T-cell reconstitution after alpha-beta-depleted transplantation in children. TCRdb called the PCR reads again in MiXCR, with one record for every CDR3 protein. Among more than 200,000 distinct CDR3 sequences listed, roughly 26% were seen once. The material sequenced was PBMCs, taken before TCRalphabeta/CD19-depleted stem cell transplant. These receptors all stem from a girl aged 2-10 years with Fanconi anemia, due to receive a stem cell transplant. Each CDR3 is given with its conserved first and last residue. The D gene is left open where the match is weak. Size is stated for part of the rows, as once, few or many counts, or as a class when the clone is expanded.

size,V,J,D,DNA,CDR3
NA,TRBV7-3,TRBJ2-3,TRBD2,TGTGCCAGCAGCTTAATTGGGACTAGGAGCACAGATACGCAGTATTTT,CASSLIGTRSTDTQYF
many,TRBV24-1,TRBJ2-6,NA,TGTGCCACCAGTGATGGGGCTGGGGCCAACGTCCTGACTTTC,CATSDGAGANVLTF
NA,TRBV2,TRBJ1-3,NA,TGTGCCAGCAGTGAGAGTGACGGGTACTCTGGAAACACCATATATTTT,CASSESDGYSGNTIYF
NA,TRBV18,TRBJ1-1,TRBD1,TGTGCCAGCTCACCGGGACAGGGCTTGAACACTGAAGCTTTCTTT,CASSPGQGLNTEAFF
few,TRBV28,TRBJ2-1,TRBD2,TGTGCCAGCAGGCCGGGACTAGGATGGGAGCAGTTCTTC,CASRPGLGWEQFF
NA,TRBV23-1,TRBJ2-5,TRBD1,TGCGCCAGCAGTCATCTCGGACAGGGTCCGGATGAAACCCAGTACTTC,CASSHLGQGPDETQYF
few,TRBV29-1,TRBJ2-7,NA,TGCAGCGTTGAGGAGGAACGGGTCGAGCAGTACTTC,CSVEEERVEQYF
many,TRBV28,TRBJ1-2,TRBD1,TGTGCCAGCAGAATCCCGACAGGGAACTATGGCTACACCTTC,CASRIPTGNYGYTF
few,TRBV6-5,TRBJ2-3,NA,TGTGCCAGCAGTTACTCTGCTATGGTCAGCACAGATACGCAGTATTTT,CASSYSAMVSTDTQYF
many,TRBV10-2,TRBJ2-7,NA,TGCGCCAGCAGTGATATCGGCTTTACGGGGCCCGAGCAGTACTTC,CASSDIGFTGPEQYF
many,TRBV29-1,TRBJ1-2,NA,TGCAGCGTTGTTTGGGACCTTCTATATGGCTACACCTTC,CSVVWDLLYGYTF
many,TRBV9,TRBJ1-2,NA,TGTGCCAGCAGCGTAGGAACGGGGTCCTATGGCTACACCTTC,CASSVGTGSYGYTF
NA,TRBV24-1,TRBJ2-5,TRBD2,TGTGCCACCAGTGATCCGCTAGCGGGAGGGCTAGAGACCCAGTACTTC,CATSDPLAGGLETQYF
NA,TRBV29-1,TRBJ2-3,TRBD1,TGCACCACGTTGACAGGGGGAAGCACAGATACGCAGTATTTT,CTTLTGGSTDTQYF
NA,TRBV27,TRBJ2-1,TRBD2,TGTGCCAGCAGTTTATCGATTCCTAGCGGGAGGCTTGGCTCCTACAATGAGCAGTTCTTC,CASSLSIPSGRLGSYNEQFF
NA,TRBV7-2,TRBJ2-7,TRBD2,TGTGCCAGCAGCGGCCCCGGGACTAGCGGCCACGAGCAGTACTTC,CASSGPGTSGHEQYF
many,TRBV29-1,TRBJ2-5,TRBD1,TGCAGCGTTGAAGCCCCGGACAGGGGGCAAGAGACCCAGTACTTC,CSVEAPDRGQETQYF
few,TRBV15,TRBJ2-7,TRBD2,TGTGCCACCAGCAGAGATCTTGGACGGCGGGAGTACGAGCAGTACTTC,CATSRDLGRREYEQYF
many,TRBV20-1,TRBJ2-5,NA,TGCAGTGCTAGATCCGGGACAAACCAAGAGACCCAGTACTTC,CSARSGTNQETQYF
NA,TRBV4-2,TRBJ2-1,TRBD2,TGTGCCAGCAGCCAAATAGCGGGAGGCCGGTACAATGAGCAGTTCTTC,CASSQIAGGRYNEQFF
NA,TRBV4-1,TRBJ2-7,NA,TGCGCCAGCAGCCAAGAAATTCCAGGTCTGTTTCTCTACGAGCAGTACTTC,CASSQEIPGLFLYEQYF
few,TRBV7-9,TRBJ2-3,NA,TGTGCCAGCACCGACCAGGAGATCCAACTCACAGATACGCAGTATTTT,CASTDQEIQLTDTQYF
NA,TRBV7-3,TRBJ2-1,TRBD1,TGTGCCAGCAGCTTAGGGACAGCCTCCTACAATGAGCAGTTCTTC,CASSLGTASYNEQFF
many,TRBV15,TRBJ2-7,TRBD2,TGTGCCACCAGCAGAGGATGGGGGGGGACGAAGGGGACTATGTTCGAGCAGTACTTC,CATSRGWGGTKGTMFEQYF
many,TRBV10-3,TRBJ1-3,NA,TGTGCCACCTCGACAGATCCCTCTGGAAACACCATATATTTT,CATSTDPSGNTIYF
few,TRBV5-1,TRBJ2-1,NA,TGCGCCAGCAGCCTGGCGACCAACCGATACAATGAGCAGTTCTTC,CASSLATNRYNEQFF
NA,TRBV5-1,TRBJ2-3,NA,TGCGCCAGCAGCCCAGGGACACCCACAGATACGCAGTATTTT,CASSPGTPTDTQYF
many,TRBV20-1,TRBJ2-7,TRBD2,TGCAGTGCTAGAAGCGGGACGGACATGACCGCCTACGAGCAGTACTTC,CSARSGTDMTAYEQYF
NA,TRBV18,TRBJ2-7,NA,TGTGCCAGCTCACCGGTGGCCGGCGGCTACGAGCAGTACTTC,CASSPVAGGYEQYF
NA,TRBV28,TRBJ1-2,TRBD1,TGTGCCAGCAGTTACGCAGGGGGAAACTATGGCTACACCTTC,CASSYAGGNYGYTF
many,TRBV12-3/TRBV12-4,TRBJ2-3,NA,TGTGCCAGCAGTAAATACGAAAGGGGAGATACGCAGTATTTT,CASSKYERGDTQYF
many,TRBV7-2,TRBJ2-1,TRBD2,TGTGCCAGCAGCTTAGCACCGGGGGGTAGCTCCTACAATGAGCAGTTCTTC,CASSLAPGGSSYNEQFF
many,TRBV6-5,TRBJ2-1,TRBD2,TGTGCCAGCAGTTACTCAGGAGGACTAGCGGGGGGGCCGGTCGATGAGCAGTTCTTC,CASSYSGGLAGGPVDEQFF
NA,TRBV6-5,TRBJ1-3,NA,TGTGCCAGCAGTTACAAGAGGTACTCTGGAAACACCATATATTTT,CASSYKRYSGNTIYF
many,TRBV15,TRBJ2-3,NA,TGTGCCACCAGCCACCAAAACAGCCTCACAGATACGCAGTATTTT,CATSHQNSLTDTQYF
once,TRBV2,TRBJ2-3,NA,TGTGCCACCAGTTGGGGTCTCACGCAGTATTTT,CATSWGLTQYF
few,TRBV28,TRBJ2-7,TRBD1,TGTGCCAGCAGCCCTAGGGGACAGCCTAGCTCCTACGAGCAGTACTTC,CASSPRGQPSSYEQYF
few,TRBV5-5,TRBJ2-1,NA,TGTGCCAGCAGCCCGCCCGGGCGGACCTACTCCTACAATGAGCAGTTCTTC,CASSPPGRTYSYNEQFF
many,TRBV29-1,TRBJ2-5,NA,TGCAGCGTTGAAGACACAGGGAGACAAGAGACCCAGTACTTC,CSVEDTGRQETQYF
NA,TRBV29-1,TRBJ1-6,NA,TGCAGCGTCCGAGCAGGGAAGACTTCACCCCTCCACTTT,CSVRAGKTSPLHF
many,TRBV20-1,TRBJ2-5,NA,TGCAGTGCCCGAAACACGGGAATTCAAGAGACCCAGTACTTC,CSARNTGIQETQYF
NA,TRBV2,TRBJ2-1,TRBD2,TGTGCCAGCAAAGGGACTAGCGGGGCTTACAATGAGCAGTTCTTC,CASKGTSGAYNEQFF
NA,TRBV29-1,TRBJ1-2,TRBD1,TGCAGCGTTGAAGGGGACAGGGCAATCTATGGCTACACCTTC,CSVEGDRAIYGYTF
many,TRBV29-1,TRBJ1-2,NA,TGCAGCGGGGCCGTCTTACAGCCCTATGGCTACACCTTC,CSGAVLQPYGYTF
many,TRBV7-2,TRBJ2-1,NA,TGTGCCAGCAGCTTACCCCGGGACATGGCCCACAATGAGCAGTTCTTC,CASSLPRDMAHNEQFF
many,TRBV20-1,TRBJ2-5,NA,TGCAGTGCCAGGGGGAGGCTAAACCGGGAGACCCAGTACTTC,CSARGRLNRETQYF
few,TRBV6-5,TRBJ2-7,NA,TGTGCCAGCAAAGCAGGCTCCTACGAGCAGTACTTC,CASKAGSYEQYF
NA,TRBV20-1,TRBJ2-7,NA,TGCAGTGCTACCGACAGGTCTGCTTACGAGCAGTACTTC,CSATDRSAYEQYF
many,TRBV12-3/TRBV12-4,TRBJ2-7,NA,TGTGCCAGCAGTTTAGTTAGGGAAGGCAAGCAGTACTTC,CASSLVREGKQYF
many,TRBV14,TRBJ1-2,NA,TGTGCCAGCAGCCAAGACGCCGGTGGTAACTATGGCTACACCTTC,CASSQDAGGNYGYTF
once,TRBV9,TRBJ1-1,TRBD1,TGTGCCAGCAGCGCTACCGGGACAGGGTCAGGTGAAGCTTTCTTT,CASSATGTGSGEAFF
once,TRBV13,TRBJ2-5,TRBD2,TGTGCCAGCAGCAAGCTCACCGCGACTTGGCGAGCGGGGGAGACCCAGTACTTC,CASSKLTATWRAGETQYF
NA,TRBV29-1,TRBJ2-7,TRBD1,TGCAGCGGGGGACAGGGAGGTTACGAGCAGTACTTC,CSGGQGGYEQYF
many,TRBV29-1,TRBJ2-3,NA,TGCAGCGTTGACGACAGCCTATCCACAGATACGCAGTATTTT,CSVDDSLSTDTQYF
NA,TRBV7-9,TRBJ2-1,NA,TGTGCCAGCAGCTTAGTATTAGTCCAGGGTATTAATGAGCAGTTCTTC,CASSLVLVQGINEQFF